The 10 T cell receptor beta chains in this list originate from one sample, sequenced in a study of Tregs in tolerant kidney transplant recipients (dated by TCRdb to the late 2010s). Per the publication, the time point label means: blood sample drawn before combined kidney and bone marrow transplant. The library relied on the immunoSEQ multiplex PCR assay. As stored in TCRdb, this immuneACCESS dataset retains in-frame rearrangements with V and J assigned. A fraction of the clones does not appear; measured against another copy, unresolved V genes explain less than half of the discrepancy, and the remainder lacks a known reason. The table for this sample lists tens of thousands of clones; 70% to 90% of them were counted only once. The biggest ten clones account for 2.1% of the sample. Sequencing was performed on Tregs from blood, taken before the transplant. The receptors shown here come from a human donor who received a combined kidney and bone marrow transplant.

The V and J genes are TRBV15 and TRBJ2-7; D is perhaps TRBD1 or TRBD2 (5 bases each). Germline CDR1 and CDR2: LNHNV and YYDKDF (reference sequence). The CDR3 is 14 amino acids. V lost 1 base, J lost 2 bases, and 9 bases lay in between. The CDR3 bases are TGTGCCACCAGCAGAGGGGACCCCACCTACGAGCAGTACTTC. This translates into CATSRGDPTYEQYF. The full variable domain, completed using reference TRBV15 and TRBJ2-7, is DAMVIQNPRYQVTQFGKPVTLSCSQTLNHNVMYWYQQKSSQAPKLLFHYYDKDFNNEADTPDNFQSRRPNTSFCFLDIRSPGLGDTAMYLCATSRGDPTYEQYFGPGTRLTVT.

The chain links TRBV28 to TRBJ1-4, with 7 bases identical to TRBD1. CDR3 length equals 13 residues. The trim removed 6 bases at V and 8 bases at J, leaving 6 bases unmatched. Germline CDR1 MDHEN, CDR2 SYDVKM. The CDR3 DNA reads TGTGCCAGCAGGGCCGGGACAGACGAAAAACTGTTTTTT. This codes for CASRAGTDEKLFF. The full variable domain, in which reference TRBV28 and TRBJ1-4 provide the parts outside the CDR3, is DVKVTQSSRYLVKRTGEKVFLECVQDMDHENMFWYRQDPGLGLRLIYFSYDVKMKEKGDIPEGYSVSREKKERFSLILESASTNQTSMYLCASRAGTDEKLFFGSGTQLSVL.

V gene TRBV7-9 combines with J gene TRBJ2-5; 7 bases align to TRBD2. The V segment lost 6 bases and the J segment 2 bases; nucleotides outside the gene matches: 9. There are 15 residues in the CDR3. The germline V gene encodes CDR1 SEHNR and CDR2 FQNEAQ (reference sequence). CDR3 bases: TGTGCCAGCAGTAGGACTAGGAGGGTACAAGAGACCCAGTACTTC. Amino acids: CASSRTRRVQETQYF. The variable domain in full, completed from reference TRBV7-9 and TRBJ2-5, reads DTGVSQNPRHKITKRGQNVTFRCDPISEHNRLYWYRQTLGQGPEFLTYFQNEAQLEKSRLLSDRFSAERPKGSFSTLEIQRTEQGDSAMYLCASSRTRRVQETQYFGPGTRLLVL.

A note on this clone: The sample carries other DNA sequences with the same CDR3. The CDR3 loop reads CASSVTGNYGYTF. CDR3 nucleotides: TGTGCCAGCAGCGTAACGGGGAACTATGGCTACACCTTC. The V and J genes are TRBV9 and TRBJ1-2, with unresolved D. The germline V gene encodes CDR1 SGDLS and CDR2 YYNGEE. The CDR3 is 13 residues long. V shed 1 base and J shed 2 bases, with 6 bases lying between them.

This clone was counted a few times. The DNA for the CDR3 is TGCGCCAGCACCGACGGAGACTATGGCTACACCTTC. Translation gives CASTDGDYGYTF. This chain uses TRBV5-1 with TRBJ1-2; D gene unclear. V was clipped by 6 bases and J by 3 bases, with 9 bases between them. The V gene's germline CDR1 is SGHRS and CDR2 YFSETQ. The CDR3 extends over 12 amino acids.

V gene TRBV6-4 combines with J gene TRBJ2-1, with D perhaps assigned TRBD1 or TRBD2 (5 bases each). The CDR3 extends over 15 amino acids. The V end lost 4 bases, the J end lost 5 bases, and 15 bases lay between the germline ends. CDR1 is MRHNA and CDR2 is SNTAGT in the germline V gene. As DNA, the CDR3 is TGTGCCAGCAGTGTTGGGGCTAGCAAGAACAATGAGCAGTTCTTC. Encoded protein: CASSVGASKNNEQFF.

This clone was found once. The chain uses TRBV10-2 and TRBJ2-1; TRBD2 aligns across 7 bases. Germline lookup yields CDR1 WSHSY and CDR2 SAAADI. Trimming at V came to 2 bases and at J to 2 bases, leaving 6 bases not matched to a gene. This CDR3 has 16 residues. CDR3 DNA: TGCGCCAGCAGTGAGACACTAGCGTCGACCTACAATGAGCAGTTCTTC. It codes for CASSETLASTYNEQFF.

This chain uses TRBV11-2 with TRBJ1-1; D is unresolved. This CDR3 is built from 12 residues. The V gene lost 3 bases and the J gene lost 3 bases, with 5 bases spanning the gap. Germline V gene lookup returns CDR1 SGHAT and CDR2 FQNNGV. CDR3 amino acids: CASSFGYTEAFF. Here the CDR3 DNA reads TGTGCCAGCAGCTTCGGGTACACTGAAGCTTTCTTT.

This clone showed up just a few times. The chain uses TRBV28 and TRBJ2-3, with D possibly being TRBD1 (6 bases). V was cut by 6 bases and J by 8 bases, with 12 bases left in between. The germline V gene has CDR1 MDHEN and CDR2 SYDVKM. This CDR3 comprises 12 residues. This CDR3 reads CASRQGKGTQYF. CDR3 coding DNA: TGTGCCAGCAGGCAGGGGAAGGGTACGCAGTATTTT.

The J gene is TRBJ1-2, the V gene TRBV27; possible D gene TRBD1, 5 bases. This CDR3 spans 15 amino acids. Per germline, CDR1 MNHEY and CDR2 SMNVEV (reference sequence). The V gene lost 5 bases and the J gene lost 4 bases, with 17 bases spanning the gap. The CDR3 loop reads CASSPGTGLIYGYTF. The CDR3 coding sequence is TGTGCCAGCAGTCCCGGGACGGGGTTAATCTATGGCTACACCTTC.